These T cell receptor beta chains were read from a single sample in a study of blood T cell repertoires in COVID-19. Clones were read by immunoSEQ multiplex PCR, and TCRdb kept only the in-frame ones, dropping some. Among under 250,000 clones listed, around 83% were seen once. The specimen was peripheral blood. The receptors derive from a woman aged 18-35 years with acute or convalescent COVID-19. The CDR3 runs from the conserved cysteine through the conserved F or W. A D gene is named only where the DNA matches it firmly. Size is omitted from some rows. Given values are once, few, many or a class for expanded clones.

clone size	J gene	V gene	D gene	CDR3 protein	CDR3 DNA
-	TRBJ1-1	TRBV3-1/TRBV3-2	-	CASSQESGYTEAFF	TGTGCCAGCAGCCAAGAATCGGGGTACACTGAAGCTTTCTTT
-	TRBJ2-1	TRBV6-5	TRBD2	CASSQRLAGYNEQFF	TGTGCCAGCAGCCAACGACTAGCGGGTTACAATGAGCAGTTCTTC
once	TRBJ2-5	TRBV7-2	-	CASSLGRQETQYF	TGTGCCAGCAGCTTAGGGAGGCAAGAGACCCAGTACTTC
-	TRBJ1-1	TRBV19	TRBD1	CASTQTGSIPEAFF	TGTGCCAGTACCCAGACAGGGTCTATCCCTGAAGCTTTCTTT
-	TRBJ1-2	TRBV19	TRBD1	CASSISGTGAPYGYTF	TGTGCCAGTAGTATATCCGGGACAGGGGCGCCTTATGGCTACACCTTC
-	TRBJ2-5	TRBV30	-	CAWSVGGETQYF	TGTGCCTGGAGTGTCGGGGGTGAGACCCAGTACTTC
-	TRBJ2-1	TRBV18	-	CASSPGGAINEQFF	TGTGCCAGCTCACCGGGGGGGGCCATCAATGAGCAGTTCTTC
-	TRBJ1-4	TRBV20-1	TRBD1	CSALTGELFF	TGCAGTGCTTTGACAGGGGAACTGTTTTTT
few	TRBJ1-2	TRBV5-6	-	CASSLGHLGNYGYTF	TGTGCCAGCAGCTTAGGACACCTAGGGAACTATGGCTACACCTTC
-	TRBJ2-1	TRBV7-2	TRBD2	CASSFAIGTRDNEQFF	TGTGCCAGCAGCTTTGCCATCGGGACTAGAGACAATGAGCAGTTCTTC
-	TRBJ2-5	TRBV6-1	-	CASSVAQGGGETQYF	TGTGCCAGCAGTGTAGCCCAGGGGGGCGGGGAGACCCAGTACTTC
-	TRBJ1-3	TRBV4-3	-	CASSQDPNGNTIYF	TGCGCCAGCAGCCAAGACCCCAATGGAAACACCATATATTTT
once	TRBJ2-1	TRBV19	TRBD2	CASSIVAGVSQNEQFF	TGTGCCAGTAGTATAGTCGCGGGAGTCAGTCAAAATGAGCAGTTCTTC
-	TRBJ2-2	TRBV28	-	CASQGNTGELFF	TGTGCCAGTCAGGGGAACACCGGGGAGCTGTTTTTT
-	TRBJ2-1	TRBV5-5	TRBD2	CASSSNALLAGGADEQFF	TGTGCCAGCAGCTCGAACGCACTCTTAGCGGGAGGCGCCGATGAGCAGTTCTTC
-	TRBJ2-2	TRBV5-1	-	CASSRNQGGTGELFF	TGCGCCAGCAGCCGCAATCAGGGGGGCACCGGGGAGCTGTTTTTT
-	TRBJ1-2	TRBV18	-	CASSISRDPYGYTF	TGTGCCAGCTCAATTTCCAGGGATCCCTATGGCTACACCTTC
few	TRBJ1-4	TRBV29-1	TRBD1	CSVLQGAYEKLFF	TGCAGCGTCCTTCAGGGGGCGTATGAAAAACTGTTTTTT